The source of this T cell receptor (beta chain) is a study of blood T cell repertoires in COVID-19. Whole-study context: The analysed material was cDNA or gDNA that came from T cells, B-cell-depleted T cells, or PBMCs.

Trimming took 1 base from V and 3 from J, leaving 21 bases between them. CDR3 length: 18 amino acids. Germline values: CDR1 LGHNA, CDR2 YNFKEQ. In the original workflow: Estimation of nucleated cell counts relied on the amplification of reference gene primers. Generated by immunoSEQ multiplex PCR, the TCRdb table keeps only in-frame clones and is missing some. The D gene and trimming were derived from the DNA, and the V and J assignments and clone size from that table. This sample has approximately 200,000 clones, with more than 65% found just once. This TCR was recovered from a young woman who had recovered from COVID-19. Sequencing was done on a sample of peripheral blood. The rearrangement joins TRBV4-2 to TRBJ2-5; the D gene is possibly TRBD1 (6 bases). The CDR3 protein is CASSQGAHSGEWKETQYF. CDR3 sequence (DNA): TGTGCCAGCAGCCAAGGGGCCCATTCAGGGGAATGGAAAGAGACCCAGTACTTC.